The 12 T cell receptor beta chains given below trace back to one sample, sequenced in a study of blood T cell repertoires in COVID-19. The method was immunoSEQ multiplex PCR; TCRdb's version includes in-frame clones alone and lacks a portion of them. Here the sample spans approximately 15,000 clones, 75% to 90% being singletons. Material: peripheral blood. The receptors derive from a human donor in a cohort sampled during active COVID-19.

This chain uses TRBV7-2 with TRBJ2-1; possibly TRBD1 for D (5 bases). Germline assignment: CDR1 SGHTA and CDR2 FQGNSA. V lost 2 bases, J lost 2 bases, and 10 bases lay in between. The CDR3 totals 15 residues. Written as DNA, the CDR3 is TGTGCCAGCAGCTTATCGTGGGGCACCTACAATGAGCAGTTCTTC. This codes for CASSLSWGTYNEQFF.

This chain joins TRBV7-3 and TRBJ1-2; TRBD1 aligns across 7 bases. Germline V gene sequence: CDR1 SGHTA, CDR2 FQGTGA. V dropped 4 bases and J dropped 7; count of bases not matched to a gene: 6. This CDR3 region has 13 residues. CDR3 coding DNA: TGTGCCAGCAGCTCCGGGACAGTTTCTGGCTACACCTTC. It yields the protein CASSSGTVSGYTF. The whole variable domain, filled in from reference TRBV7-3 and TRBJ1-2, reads GAGVSQTPSNKVTEKGKYVELRCDPISGHTALYWYRQSLGQGPEFLIYFQGTGAADDSGLPNDRFFAVRPEGSVSTLKIQRTERGDSAVYLCASSSGTVSGYTFGSGTRLTVV.

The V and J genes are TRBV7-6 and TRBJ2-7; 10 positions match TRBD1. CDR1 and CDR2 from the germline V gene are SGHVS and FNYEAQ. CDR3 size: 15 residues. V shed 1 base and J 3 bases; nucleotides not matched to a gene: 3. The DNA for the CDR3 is TGTGCCAGCAGCTTAGGGGACAGGGGAGTCTACGAGCAGTACTTC. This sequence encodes CASSLGDRGVYEQYF.

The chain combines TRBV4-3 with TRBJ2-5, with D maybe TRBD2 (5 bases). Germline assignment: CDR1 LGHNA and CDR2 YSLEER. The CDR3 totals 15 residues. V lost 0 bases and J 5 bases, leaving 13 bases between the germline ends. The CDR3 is CASSQDPASRETQYF. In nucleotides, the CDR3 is TGCGCCAGCAGCCAAGATCCGGCTAGCCGCGAGACCCAGTACTTC.

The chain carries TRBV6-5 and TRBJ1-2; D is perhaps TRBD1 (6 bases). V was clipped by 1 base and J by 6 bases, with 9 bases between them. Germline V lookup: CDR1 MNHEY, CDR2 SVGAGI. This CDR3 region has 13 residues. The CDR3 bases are TGTGCCAGCAGTTACTACAGGGACAATGGCTACACCTTC. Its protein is CASSYYRDNGYTF.

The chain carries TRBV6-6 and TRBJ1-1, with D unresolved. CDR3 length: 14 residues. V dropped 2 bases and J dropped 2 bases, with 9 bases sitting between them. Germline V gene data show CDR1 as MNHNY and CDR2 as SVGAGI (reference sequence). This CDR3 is CASSYAEGNTEAFF. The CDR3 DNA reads TGTGCCAGCAGTTACGCGGAGGGAAACACTGAAGCTTTCTTT.

Written as DNA, the CDR3 is TGTGCCAGCTGTGTGGGACTAGCGGGGGGGCGGGAGACCCAGTACTTC. Residues: CASCVGLAGGRETQYF. The chain recombines TRBV28 with TRBJ2-5; 16 bases align to TRBD2. CDR3 length equals 16 residues. The trim removed 8 bases at V and 5 bases at J, leaving 8 bases unmatched. CDR1 is MDHEN and CDR2 is SYDVKM in the germline V gene.

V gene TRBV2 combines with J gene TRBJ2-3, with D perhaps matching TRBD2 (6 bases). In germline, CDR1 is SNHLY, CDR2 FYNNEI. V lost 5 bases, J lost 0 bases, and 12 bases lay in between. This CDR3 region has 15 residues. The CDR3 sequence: CASSSEGISTDTQYF. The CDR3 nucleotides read TGTGCCAGCAGTTCGGAGGGGATCAGCACAGATACGCAGTATTTT.

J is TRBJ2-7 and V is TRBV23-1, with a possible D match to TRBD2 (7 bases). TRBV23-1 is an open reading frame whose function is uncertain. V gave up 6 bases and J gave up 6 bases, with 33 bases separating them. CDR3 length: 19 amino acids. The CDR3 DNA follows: TGCGCCAGCAGATCGGGGGGCGGACTACAGGGACGGGAAACGGGCGAGCAGTACTTC. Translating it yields CASRSGGGLQGRETGEQYF.

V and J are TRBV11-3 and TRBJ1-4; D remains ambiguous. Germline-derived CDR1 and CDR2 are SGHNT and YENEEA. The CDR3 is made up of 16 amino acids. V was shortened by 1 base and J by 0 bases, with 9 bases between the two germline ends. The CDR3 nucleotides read TGTGCCAGCAGCTTAGCTTCGGTTACAACTAATGAAAAACTGTTTTTT. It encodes CASSLASVTTNEKLFF.

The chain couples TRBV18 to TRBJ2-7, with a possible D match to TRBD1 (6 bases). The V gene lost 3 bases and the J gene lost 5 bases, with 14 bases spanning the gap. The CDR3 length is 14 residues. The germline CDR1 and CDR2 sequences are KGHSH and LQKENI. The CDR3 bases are TGTGCCAGCTCACCCAGGCAGGGGAACGACGAGCAGTACTTC. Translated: CASSPRQGNDEQYF. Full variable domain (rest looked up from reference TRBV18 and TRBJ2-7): NAGVMQNPRHLVRRRGQEARLRCSPMKGHSHVYWYRQLPEEGLKFMVYLQKENIIDESGMPKERFSAEFPKEGPSILRIQQVVRGDSAAYFCASSPRQGNDEQYFGPGTRLTVT.

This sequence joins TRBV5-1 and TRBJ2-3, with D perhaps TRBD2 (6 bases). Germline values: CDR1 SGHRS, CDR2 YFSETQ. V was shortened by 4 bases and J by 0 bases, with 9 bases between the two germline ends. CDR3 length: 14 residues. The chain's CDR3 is CASSVGLSTDTQYF. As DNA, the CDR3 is TGCGCCAGCAGCGTTGGACTAAGCACAGATACGCAGTATTTT. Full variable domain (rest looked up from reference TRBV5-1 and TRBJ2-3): KAGVTQTPRYLIKTRGQQVTLSCSPISGHRSVSWYQQTPGQGLQFLFEYFSETQRNKGNFPGRFSGRQFSNSRSEMNVSTLELGDSALYLCASSVGLSTDTQYFGPGTRLTVL.